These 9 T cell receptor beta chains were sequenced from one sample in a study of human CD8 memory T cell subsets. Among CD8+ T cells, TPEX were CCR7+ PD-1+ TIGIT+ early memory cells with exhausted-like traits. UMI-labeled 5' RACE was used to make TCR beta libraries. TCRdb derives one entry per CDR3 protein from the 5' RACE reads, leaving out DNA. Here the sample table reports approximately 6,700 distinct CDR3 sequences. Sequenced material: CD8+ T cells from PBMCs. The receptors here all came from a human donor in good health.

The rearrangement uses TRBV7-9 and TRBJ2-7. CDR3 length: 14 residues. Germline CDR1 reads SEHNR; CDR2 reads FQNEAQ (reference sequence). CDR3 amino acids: CASSLTGNPYEQYF.

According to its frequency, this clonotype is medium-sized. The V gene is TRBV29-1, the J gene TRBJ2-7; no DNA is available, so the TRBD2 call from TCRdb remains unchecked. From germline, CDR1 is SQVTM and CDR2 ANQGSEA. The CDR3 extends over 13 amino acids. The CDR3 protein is CSGRGRDSYEQYF.

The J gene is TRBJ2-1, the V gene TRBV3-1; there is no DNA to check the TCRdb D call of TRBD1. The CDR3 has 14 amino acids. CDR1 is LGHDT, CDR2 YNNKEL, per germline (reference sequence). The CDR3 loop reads CASSQGQYYNEQFF.

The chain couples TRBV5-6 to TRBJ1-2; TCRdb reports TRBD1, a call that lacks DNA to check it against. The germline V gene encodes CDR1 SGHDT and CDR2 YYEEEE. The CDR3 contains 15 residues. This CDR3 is CASSTGTGELYGYTF. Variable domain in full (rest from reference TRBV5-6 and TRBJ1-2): DAGVTQSPTHLIKTRGQQVTLRCSPKSGHDTVSWYQQALGQGPQFIFQYYEEEERQRGNFPDRFSGHQFPNYSSELNVNALLLGDSALYLCASSTGTGELYGYTFGSGTRLTVV.

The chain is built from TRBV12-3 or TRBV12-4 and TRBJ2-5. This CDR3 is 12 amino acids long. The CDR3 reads CASSFGKETQYF.

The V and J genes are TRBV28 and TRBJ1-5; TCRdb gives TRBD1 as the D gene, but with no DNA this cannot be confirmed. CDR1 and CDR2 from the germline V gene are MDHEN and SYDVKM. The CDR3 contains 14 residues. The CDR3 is CASSLQGADQPQHF.

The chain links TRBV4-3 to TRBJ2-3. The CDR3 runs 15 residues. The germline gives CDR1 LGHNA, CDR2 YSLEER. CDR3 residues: CTSSQRHYSTDTQYF.

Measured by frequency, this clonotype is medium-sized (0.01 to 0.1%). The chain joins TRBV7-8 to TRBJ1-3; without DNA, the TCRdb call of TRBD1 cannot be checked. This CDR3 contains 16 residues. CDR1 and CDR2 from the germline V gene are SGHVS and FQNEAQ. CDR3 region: CASSLLGGSSGNTIYF.

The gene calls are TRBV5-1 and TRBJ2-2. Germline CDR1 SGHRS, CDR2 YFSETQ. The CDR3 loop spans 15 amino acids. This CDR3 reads CASSLNGGNTGELFF.